The entry that follows covers one T cell receptor beta chain sequence. In the study's own analysis: Reference gene primer amplification gave estimated nucleated cell counts. Only in-frame clones appear in the TCRdb table, and some are missing; sequencing was by immunoSEQ multiplex PCR. The V and J calls and clone size come from that table; D and trimming were worked out from the DNA. The sample contains 110,000 or so clones, approximately 81% of which appear only once. The record originates from a study of blood T cell repertoires in COVID-19. As for the study in general: Specimens from acute and convalescent COVID-19 originated in the United States, Italy and Spain. T cells, B-cell-depleted T cells, or PBMCs provided the cDNA or gDNA that served as material.

With 7 bases clipped from V and 0 bases from J, the junction kept 0 bases outside the gene matches. The CDR3 has 13 residues. CDR1 and CDR2 from the germline V gene are SQVTM and ANQGSEA. The chain employs TRBV29-1 and TRBJ2-1; the match to TRBD1 covers 10 bases. The TCR originated in a middle-aged man with acute or convalescent COVID-19. The specimen sequenced was peripheral blood. The CDR3 nucleotides are TGCAGCGGGGACAGGGGCTCCTACAATGAGCAGTTCTTC. This translates into CSGDRGSYNEQFF.